This T cell receptor (beta chain) was profiled in a study of blood T cell repertoires in COVID-19. Study information: Samples taken during acute and convalescent COVID-19 were collected in the United States, Italy and Spain. T cells, B-cell-depleted T cells, or PBMCs supplied cDNA or gDNA.

From germline, CDR1 is SGHKS and CDR2 YYEKEE (reference sequence). CDR3 length: 13 amino acids. With 6 bases removed from V and 8 bases from J, the gap between germline ends came to 14 bases. Original processing notes: Estimation of nucleated cell counts was performed using reference gene primer amplification. Sequencing was performed with immunoSEQ multiplex PCR; in TCRdb, only in-frame clones are kept and a portion is missing. V and J calls and clone size come straight from that table; D and trimming were deduced from the DNA. The sample has over 100,000 clones, around 90% seen once. The rearrangement links TRBV5-5 to TRBJ1-4, with D uncertain. The receptor was isolated from a man aged 45-60 years with active COVID-19. Sequences were obtained from peripheral blood. CDR3 amino acids: CASTRPPTEKLFF. The CDR3 nucleotides read TGTGCCAGCACCCGCCCACCTACCGAAAAACTGTTTTTT.